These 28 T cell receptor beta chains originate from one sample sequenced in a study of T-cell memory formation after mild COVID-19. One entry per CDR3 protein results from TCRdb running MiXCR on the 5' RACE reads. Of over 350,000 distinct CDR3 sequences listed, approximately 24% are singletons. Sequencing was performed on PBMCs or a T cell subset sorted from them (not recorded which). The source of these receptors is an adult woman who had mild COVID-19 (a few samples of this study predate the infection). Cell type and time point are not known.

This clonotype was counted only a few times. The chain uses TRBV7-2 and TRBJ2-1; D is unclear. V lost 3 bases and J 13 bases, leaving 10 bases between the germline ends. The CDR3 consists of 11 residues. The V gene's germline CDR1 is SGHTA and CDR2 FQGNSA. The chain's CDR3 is CASSFSVDQFF. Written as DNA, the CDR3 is TGTGCCAGCAGCTTTTCAGTAGACCAGTTCTTC.

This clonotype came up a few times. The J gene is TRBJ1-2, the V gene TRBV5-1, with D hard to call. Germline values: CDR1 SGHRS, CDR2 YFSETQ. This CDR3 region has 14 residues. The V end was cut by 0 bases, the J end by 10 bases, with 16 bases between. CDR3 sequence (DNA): TGCGCCAGCAGCTTGGCGTCAGGCTTGCTCTACTACACCTTC. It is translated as CASSLASGLLYYTF.

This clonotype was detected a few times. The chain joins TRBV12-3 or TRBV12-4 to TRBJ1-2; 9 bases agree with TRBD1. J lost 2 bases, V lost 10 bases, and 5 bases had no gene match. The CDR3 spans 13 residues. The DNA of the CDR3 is TGTGCCACCTCAACAGGGGGCAACTATGGCTACACCTTC. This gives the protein CATSTGGNYGYTF.

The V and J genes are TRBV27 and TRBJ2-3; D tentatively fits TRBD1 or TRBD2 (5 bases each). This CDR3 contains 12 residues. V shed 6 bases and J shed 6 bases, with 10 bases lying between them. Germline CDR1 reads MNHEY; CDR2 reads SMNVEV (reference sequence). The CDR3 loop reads CASSPWGDTQYF. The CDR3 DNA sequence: TGTGCCAGCAGCCCCTGGGGGGATACGCAGTATTTT.

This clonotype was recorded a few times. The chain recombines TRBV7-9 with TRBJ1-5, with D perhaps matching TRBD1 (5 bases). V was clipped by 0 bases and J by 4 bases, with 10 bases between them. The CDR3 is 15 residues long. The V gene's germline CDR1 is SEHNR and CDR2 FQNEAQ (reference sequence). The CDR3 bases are TGTGCCAGCAGCTTAGCGGCGGGACTAAATCAGCCCCAGCATTTT. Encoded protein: CASSLAAGLNQPQHF.

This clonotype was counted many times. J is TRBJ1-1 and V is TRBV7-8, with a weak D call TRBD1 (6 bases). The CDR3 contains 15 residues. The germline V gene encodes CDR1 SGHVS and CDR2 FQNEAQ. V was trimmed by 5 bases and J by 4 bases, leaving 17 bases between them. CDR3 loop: CASSPSGQGPTEAFF. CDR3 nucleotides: TGTGCCAGCAGCCCTTCGGGGCAGGGGCCCACTGAAGCTTTCTTT.

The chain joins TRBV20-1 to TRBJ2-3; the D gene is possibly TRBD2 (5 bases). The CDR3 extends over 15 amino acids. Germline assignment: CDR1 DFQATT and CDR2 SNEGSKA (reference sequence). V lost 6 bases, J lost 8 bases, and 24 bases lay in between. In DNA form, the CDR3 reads TGCAGTGCATCTGGTGGACTGCCGTGGGTCGCTACGCAGTATTTT. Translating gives CSASGGLPWVATQYF.

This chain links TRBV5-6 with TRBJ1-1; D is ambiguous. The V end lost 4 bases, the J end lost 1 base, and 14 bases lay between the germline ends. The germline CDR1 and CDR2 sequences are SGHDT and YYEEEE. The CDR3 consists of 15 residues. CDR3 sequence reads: CASSRKQRTNTEAFF. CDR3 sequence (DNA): TGTGCCAGCAGCAGAAAACAGCGGACGAACACTGAAGCTTTCTTT.

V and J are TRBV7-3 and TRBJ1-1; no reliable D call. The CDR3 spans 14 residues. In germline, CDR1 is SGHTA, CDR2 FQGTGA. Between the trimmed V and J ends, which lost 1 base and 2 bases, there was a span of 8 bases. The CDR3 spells CASSLNTGNTEAFF. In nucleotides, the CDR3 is TGTGCCAGCAGCTTAAACACGGGAAACACTGAAGCTTTCTTT.

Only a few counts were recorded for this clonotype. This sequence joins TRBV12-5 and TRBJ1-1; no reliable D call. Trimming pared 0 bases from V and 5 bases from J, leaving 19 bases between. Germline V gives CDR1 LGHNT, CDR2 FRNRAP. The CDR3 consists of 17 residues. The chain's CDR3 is CASGLVRSETGGTEAFF. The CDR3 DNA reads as TGTGCTAGTGGTTTGGTACGGTCAGAAACGGGTGGGACTGAAGCTTTCTTT.

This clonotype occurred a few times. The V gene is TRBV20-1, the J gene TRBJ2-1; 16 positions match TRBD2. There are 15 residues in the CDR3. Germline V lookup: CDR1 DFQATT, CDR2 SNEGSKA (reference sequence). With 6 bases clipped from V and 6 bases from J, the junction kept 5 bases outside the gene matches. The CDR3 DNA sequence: TGCAGTGCGGGACTAGCGGGAGGGCCTCTCAATGAGCAGTTCTTC. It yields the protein CSAGLAGGPLNEQFF.

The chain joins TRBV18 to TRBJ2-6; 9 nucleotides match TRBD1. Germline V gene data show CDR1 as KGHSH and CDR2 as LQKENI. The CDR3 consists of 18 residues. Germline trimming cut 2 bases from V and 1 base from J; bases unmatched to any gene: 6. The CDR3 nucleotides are TGTGCCAGCTCACCATTCGGACAGGGGAGGTCTGGGGCCAACGTCCTGACTTTC. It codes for CASSPFGQGRSGANVLTF.

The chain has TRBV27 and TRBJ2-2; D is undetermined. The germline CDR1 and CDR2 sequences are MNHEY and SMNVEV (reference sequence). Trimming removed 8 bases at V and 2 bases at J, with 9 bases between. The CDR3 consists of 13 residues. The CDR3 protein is CASAGFNTGELFF. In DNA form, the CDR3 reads TGTGCCAGCGCTGGTTTCAACACCGGGGAGCTGTTTTTT.

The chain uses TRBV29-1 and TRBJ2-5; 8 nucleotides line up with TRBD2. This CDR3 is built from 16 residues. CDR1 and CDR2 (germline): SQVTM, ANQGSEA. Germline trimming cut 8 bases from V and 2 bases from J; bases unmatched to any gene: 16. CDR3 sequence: CSLTGGAGGQQETQYF. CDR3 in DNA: TGCAGCTTAACCGGAGGGGCGGGGGGTCAACAAGAGACCCAGTACTTC.

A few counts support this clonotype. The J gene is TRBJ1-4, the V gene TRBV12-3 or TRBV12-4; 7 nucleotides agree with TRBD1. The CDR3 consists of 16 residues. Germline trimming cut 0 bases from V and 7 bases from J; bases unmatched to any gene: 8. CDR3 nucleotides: TGTGCCAGCAGTTTAGCAGGGGGCCTACAAGGTGAAAAACTGTTTTTT. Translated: CASSLAGGLQGEKLFF.

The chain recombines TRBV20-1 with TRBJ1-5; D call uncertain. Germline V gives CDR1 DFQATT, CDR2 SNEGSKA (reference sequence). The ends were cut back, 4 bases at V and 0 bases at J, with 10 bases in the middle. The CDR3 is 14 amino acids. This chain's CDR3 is CSATGQLSNQPQHF. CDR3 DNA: TGCAGTGCTACGGGTCAGCTTAGCAATCAGCCCCAGCATTTT.

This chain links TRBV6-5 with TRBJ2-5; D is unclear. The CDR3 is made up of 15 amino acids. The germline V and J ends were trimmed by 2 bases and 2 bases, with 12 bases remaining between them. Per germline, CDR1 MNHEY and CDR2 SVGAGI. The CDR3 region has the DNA TGTGCCAGCAGTTACGGCCCACCGAATCAAGAGACCCAGTACTTC. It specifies CASSYGPPNQETQYF.

This CDR3 reads CASSFSSAGRETQYF. CDR3 nucleotides: TGCGCCAGCAGCTTCAGCTCCGCCGGCAGAGAGACCCAGTACTTC. This sequence joins TRBV5-1 and TRBJ2-5; unclear D gene. Germline CDR1 is SGHRS and CDR2 is YFSETQ. The CDR3 has 15 residues. Trimming stripped 2 bases from V and 4 bases from J, with 15 bases between.

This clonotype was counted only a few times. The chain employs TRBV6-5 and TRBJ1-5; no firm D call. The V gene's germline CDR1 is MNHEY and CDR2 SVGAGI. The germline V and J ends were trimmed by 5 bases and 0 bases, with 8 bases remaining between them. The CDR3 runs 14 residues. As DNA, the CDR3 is TGTGCCAGCAGTGTAATGAGTAGCAATCAGCCCCAGCATTTT. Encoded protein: CASSVMSSNQPQHF.

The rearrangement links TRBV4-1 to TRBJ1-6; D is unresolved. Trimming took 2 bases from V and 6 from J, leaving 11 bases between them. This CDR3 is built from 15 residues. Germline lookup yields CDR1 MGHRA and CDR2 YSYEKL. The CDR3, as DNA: TGCGCCAGCAGCCAACTGGCTGCCCTTAATTCACCCCTCCACTTT. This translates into CASSQLAALNSPLHF.

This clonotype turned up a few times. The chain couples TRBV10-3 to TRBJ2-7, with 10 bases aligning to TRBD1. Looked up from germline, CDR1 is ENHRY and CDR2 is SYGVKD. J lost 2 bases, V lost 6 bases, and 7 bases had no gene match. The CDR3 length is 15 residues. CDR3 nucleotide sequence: TGTGCCATCAGCCTGGGGGACAGGGGTACCTACGAGCAGTACTTC. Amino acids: CAISLGDRGTYEQYF.

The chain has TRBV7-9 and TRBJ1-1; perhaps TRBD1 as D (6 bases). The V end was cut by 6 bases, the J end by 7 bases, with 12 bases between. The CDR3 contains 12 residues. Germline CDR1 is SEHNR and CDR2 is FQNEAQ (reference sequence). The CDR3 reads CASRWGADEAFF. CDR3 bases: TGTGCCAGCAGATGGGGGGCGGATGAAGCTTTCTTT.

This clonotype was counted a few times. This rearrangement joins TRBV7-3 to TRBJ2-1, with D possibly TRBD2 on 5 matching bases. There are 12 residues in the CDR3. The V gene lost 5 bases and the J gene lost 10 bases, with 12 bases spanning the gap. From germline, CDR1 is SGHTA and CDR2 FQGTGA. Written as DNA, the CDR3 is TGTGCCAGCAGCCCCCGGACGGGAGAGCAGTTCTTC. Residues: CASSPRTGEQFF.

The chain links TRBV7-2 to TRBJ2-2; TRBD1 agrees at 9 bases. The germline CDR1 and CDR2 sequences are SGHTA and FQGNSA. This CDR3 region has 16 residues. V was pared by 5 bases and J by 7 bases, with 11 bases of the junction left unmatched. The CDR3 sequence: CASSPGQGMGGGELFF. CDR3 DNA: TGTGCCAGCAGCCCGGGACAGGGCATGGGTGGCGGGGAGCTGTTTTTT.

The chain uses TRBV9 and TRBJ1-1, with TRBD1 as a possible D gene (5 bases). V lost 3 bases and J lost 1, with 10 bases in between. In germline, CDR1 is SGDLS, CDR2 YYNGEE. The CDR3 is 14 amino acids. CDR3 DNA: TGTGCCAGCAGCGCCAGGGTGGGGAACACTGAAGCTTTCTTT. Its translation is CASSARVGNTEAFF. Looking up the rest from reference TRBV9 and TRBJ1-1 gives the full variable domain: DSGVTQTPKHLITATGQRVTLRCSPRSGDLSVYWYQQSLDQGLQFLIQYYNGEERAKGNILERFSAQQFPDLHSELNLSSLELGDSALYFCASSARVGNTEAFFGQGTRLTVV.

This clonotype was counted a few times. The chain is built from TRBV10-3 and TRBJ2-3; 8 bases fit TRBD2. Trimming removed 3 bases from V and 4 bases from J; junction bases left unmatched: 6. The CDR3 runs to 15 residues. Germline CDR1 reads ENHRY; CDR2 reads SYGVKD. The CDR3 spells CAISDWSGGPDTQYF. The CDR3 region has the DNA TGTGCCATCAGTGATTGGAGCGGGGGTCCAGATACGCAGTATTTT.

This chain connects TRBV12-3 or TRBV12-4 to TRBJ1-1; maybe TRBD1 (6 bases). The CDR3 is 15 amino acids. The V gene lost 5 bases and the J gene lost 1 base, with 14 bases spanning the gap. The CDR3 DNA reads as TGTGCCAGCAGTCCCTGGGCAGGGGAGAACACTGAAGCTTTCTTT. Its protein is CASSPWAGENTEAFF.

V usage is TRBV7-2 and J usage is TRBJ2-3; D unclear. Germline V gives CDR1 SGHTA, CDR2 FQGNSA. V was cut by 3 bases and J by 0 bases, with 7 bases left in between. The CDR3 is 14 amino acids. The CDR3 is CASSLGISTDTQYF. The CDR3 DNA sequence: TGTGCCAGCAGCTTGGGCATTAGCACAGATACGCAGTATTTT.